The 20 T cell receptor beta chains below come from one sample, sequenced in a study of blood T cell repertoires in COVID-19. Profiled with immunoSEQ multiplex PCR; TCRdb holds only in-frame clones, not every one. Of more than 150,000 clones in the sample, 85% to 95% are singletons; the top ten hold 0.45% to 0.65%. The sequenced sample consisted of peripheral blood. The receptors stem from a man aged 50-59 years with acute or convalescent COVID-19.

The chain links TRBV5-1 to TRBJ2-3, with 9 bases fitting TRBD2. The CDR3 length is 17 residues. CDR1 and CDR2 from the germline V gene are SGHRS and YFSETQ. Trimming at V came to 6 bases and at J to 4 bases, leaving 15 bases not matched to a gene. The CDR3 coding sequence is TGCGCCAGCAAACCCGGACTAGCGCCCGACCCCGCAGATACGCAGTATTTT. The encoded protein is CASKPGLAPDPADTQYF.

The chain couples TRBV5-1 to TRBJ1-6; D remains ambiguous. The germline V and J ends were trimmed by 4 bases and 8 bases, with 13 bases remaining between them. CDR3 length equals 14 residues. The germline V gene encodes CDR1 SGHRS and CDR2 YFSETQ. CDR3: CASSIGREYSPLHF. As DNA, the CDR3 is TGCGCCAGCAGCATCGGACGGGAGTATTCACCCCTCCACTTT.

The chain combines TRBV6-5 with TRBJ2-7, with 9 bases lining up with TRBD2. CDR3 length: 13 residues. The V gene end was trimmed by 6 bases and the J gene end by 3 bases; junction bases not matched to a gene: 3. Germline V gene data show CDR1 as MNHEY and CDR2 as SVGAGI. CDR3 sequence: CASSLAGNYEQYV. In DNA form, the CDR3 reads TGTGCCAGCAGCCTAGCGGGGAACTACGAGCAGTACGTC.

This clone was picked up a small number of times. The chain employs TRBV10-3 and TRBJ2-3, with D perhaps TRBD2 (6 bases). There are 13 residues in the CDR3. Per the germline V gene, CDR1 is ENHRY and CDR2 is SYGVKD. Trimming left V 4 bases short and J 2 bases short, with 7 bases between. The CDR3 region is CAISGGTTDTQYF. The CDR3, as DNA: TGTGCCATCAGTGGCGGGACCACAGATACGCAGTATTTT.

The rearrangement links TRBV19 to TRBJ1-4; 7 nucleotides align to TRBD1. With V trimmed by 5 bases and J by 7 bases, 7 bases remained unmatched. The CDR3 contains 14 residues. Germline V lookup: CDR1 LNHDA, CDR2 SQIVND (reference sequence). In DNA, the CDR3 is TGTGCCAGTAGTCCACGGACAGGAGGTGAAAAACTGTTTTTT. As protein: CASSPRTGGEKLFF.

The rearrangement links TRBV19 to TRBJ1-1; the D gene is possibly TRBD1 (6 bases). CDR3 length equals 14 residues. V was cut by 6 bases and J by 1 base, with 12 bases left in between. Germline assignment: CDR1 LNHDA and CDR2 SQIVND (reference sequence). The CDR3 loop reads CASRRDISNTEAFF. The CDR3 coding sequence is TGTGCCAGTAGACGGGACATTTCGAACACTGAAGCTTTCTTT.

V is TRBV6-4 and J is TRBJ2-3, with TRBD1 identical over 7 bases. The trim removed 0 bases at V and 7 bases at J, leaving 7 bases unmatched. This CDR3 region has 15 residues. Per the germline V gene, CDR1 is MRHNA and CDR2 is SNTAGT. As DNA, the CDR3 is TGTGCCAGCAGTGACTCCGACAGGGATAAAAATACGCAGTATTTT. It encodes CASSDSDRDKNTQYF.

This chain uses TRBV19 with TRBJ2-3; TRBD1 might be the D (5 bases). Germline CDR1 reads LNHDA; CDR2 reads SQIVND (reference sequence). The V end lost 3 bases, the J end lost 3 bases, and 10 bases lay between the germline ends. This CDR3 has 14 amino acids. The CDR3 DNA follows: TGTGCCAGTAGTATGGCAGGGCAGACAGATACGCAGTATTTT. It yields the protein CASSMAGQTDTQYF.

J is TRBJ2-7 and V is TRBV4-1; no clear D. CDR1 MGHRA and CDR2 YSYEKL come from the germline V gene. V was shortened by 0 bases and J by 2 bases, with 11 bases between the two germline ends. The length of the CDR3 is 15 residues. This chain's CDR3 is CASSQDHGLAYEQYV. The CDR3 DNA follows: TGCGCCAGCAGCCAAGATCACGGTTTGGCCTACGAGCAGTACGTC.

This clone was counted a single time. This sample includes further DNA sequences coding for the same CDR3. The chain has TRBV18 and TRBJ1-5, with unresolved D. This CDR3 comprises 13 residues. The germline V gene has CDR1 KGHSH and CDR2 LQKENI. Deletions cut 2 bases from V and 7 bases from J, with 9 bases between. CDR3: CASSPGQNQPQHF. Here the CDR3 DNA reads TGTGCCAGCTCACCAGGGCAGAACCAGCCCCAGCATTTT. The full variable domain, with the rest looked up from reference TRBV18 and TRBJ1-5, is NAGVMQNPRHLVRRRGQEARLRCSPMKGHSHVYWYRQLPEEGLKFMVYLQKENIIDESGMPKERFSAEFPKEGPSILRIQQVVRGDSAAYFCASSPGQNQPQHFGDGTRLSIL.

This chain links TRBV6-1 with TRBJ2-2; D is perhaps TRBD1 (5 bases). There are 16 residues in the CDR3. The V end was cut by 4 bases, the J end by 4 bases, with 16 bases between. Germline lookup yields CDR1 MNHNS and CDR2 SASEGT. CDR3 in amino acids: CASSGQFILSTGELFF. The DNA of the CDR3 is TGTGCCAGCAGTGGACAGTTCATACTGAGCACCGGGGAGCTGTTTTTT.

The gene calls are TRBV7-9 and TRBJ2-1; 8 nucleotides match TRBD1. Germline CDR1 SEHNR, CDR2 FQNEAQ (reference sequence). The V gene end was trimmed by 7 bases and the J gene end by 5 bases; junction bases not matched to a gene: 7. The CDR3 has 14 residues. CDR3 coding DNA: TGTGCCAGCACCCGAGCGACAGGGGACAATGAGCAGTTCTTC. Its protein is CASTRATGDNEQFF.

V and J are TRBV10-2 and TRBJ2-7; weak D call: TRBD1 (5 bases). Germline V gene lookup returns CDR1 WSHSY and CDR2 SAAADI. The CDR3 is 12 residues long. The V and J ends lost 5 bases and 2 bases respectively, with 7 bases between them. The CDR3 DNA is TGCGCCAGCAGTCCGGACACCTACGAGCAGTACTTC. Translated, it gives CASSPDTYEQYF.

This clone was detected only once. V usage is TRBV3-1 (or the pseudogene TRBV3-2) and J usage is TRBJ1-3; D is perhaps TRBD1 (5 bases). The CDR3 is 16 amino acids. Looked up from germline, CDR1 is LGHDT and CDR2 is YNNKEL (reference sequence). Trimming removed 3 bases from V and 4 bases from J, with 16 bases in between. CDR3 amino acids: CASSHGGLSPGNTIYF. CDR3 in DNA: TGTGCCAGCAGCCATGGGGGACTGTCCCCGGGAAACACCATATATTTT.

The rearrangement links TRBV6-4 to TRBJ2-3, with D uncertain. Trimming cost V 4 bases and J 4 bases, with 12 bases left between them. This CDR3 region has 14 residues. From germline, CDR1 is MRHNA and CDR2 SNTAGT. The CDR3 spells CASSGGAVADTQYF. The CDR3 DNA reads TGTGCCAGCAGTGGCGGTGCGGTAGCAGATACGCAGTATTTT.

The chain recombines TRBV27 with TRBJ1-4; D gene uncertain. The CDR3 runs to 12 residues. Looked up from germline, CDR1 is MNHEY and CDR2 is SMNVEV (reference sequence). The germline V and J ends were trimmed by 2 bases and 5 bases, with 3 bases remaining between them. The CDR3 spells CASSLRNEKLFF. CDR3 DNA: TGTGCCAGCAGTTTACGGAATGAAAAACTGTTTTTT.

The chain couples TRBV10-2 to TRBJ2-5; perhaps TRBD1 as D (6 bases). CDR3 length: 15 amino acids. The V and J ends lost 3 bases and 4 bases respectively, with 15 bases between them. CDR1 is WSHSY, CDR2 SAAADI, per germline. CDR3 sequence reads: CASSDRVRGGETQYF. CDR3 nucleotides: TGCGCCAGCAGTGACCGGGTACGAGGGGGAGAGACCCAGTACTTC.

The chain uses TRBV3-1 (or the pseudogene TRBV3-2) and TRBJ2-7; 11 bases line up with TRBD2. The germline CDR1 and CDR2 sequences are LGHDT and YNNKEL (reference sequence). The CDR3 totals 14 residues. The V gene end was trimmed by 5 bases and the J gene end by 3 bases; junction bases not matched to a gene: 3. CDR3 DNA sequence: TGTGCCAGCAGCTACGGGACTAGCGGCTACGAGCAGTACTTC. Protein product: CASSYGTSGYEQYF.

The V gene is TRBV9, the J gene TRBJ2-2; TRBD1 matches 11 bases. Losses at the gene ends were 4 bases for V and 4 bases for J; bases not matched to a gene: 6. CDR3 length: 16 residues. Germline assignment: CDR1 SGDLS and CDR2 YYNGEE. The CDR3 spells CASSLAGTGGTGELFF. CDR3 DNA sequence: TGTGCCAGCAGCCTGGCCGGGACAGGGGGCACCGGGGAGCTGTTTTTT.

V and J are TRBV6-6 and TRBJ1-1, with unresolved D. There are 14 residues in the CDR3. V dropped 0 bases and J dropped 5 bases, with 10 bases sitting between them. Germline CDR1 reads MNHNY; CDR2 reads SVGAGI (reference sequence). The CDR3 DNA sequence: TGTGCCAGCAGTTACTCTCCCGGGGATACTGAAGCTTTCTTT. Its translation: CASSYSPGDTEAFF.